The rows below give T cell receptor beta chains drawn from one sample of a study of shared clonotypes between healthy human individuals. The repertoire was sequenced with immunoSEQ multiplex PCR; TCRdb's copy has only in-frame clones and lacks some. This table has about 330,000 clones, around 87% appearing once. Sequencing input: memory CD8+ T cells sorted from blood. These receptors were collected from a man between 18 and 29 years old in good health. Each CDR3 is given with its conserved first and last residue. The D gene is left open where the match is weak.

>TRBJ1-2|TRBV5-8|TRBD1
CASSFLAQGLDYGYTF
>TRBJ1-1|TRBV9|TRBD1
CASSYDRDSGGLEAFF
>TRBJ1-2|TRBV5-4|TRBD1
CASSPRQGYGYTF
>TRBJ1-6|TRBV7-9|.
CASSTGAYNSPLHF
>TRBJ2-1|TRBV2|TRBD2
CASQSLIAGATYNEQFF
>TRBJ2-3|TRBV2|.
CASSEGFTSQLNTQYF
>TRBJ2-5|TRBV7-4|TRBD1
CASSLRGLFLTGQETQYF
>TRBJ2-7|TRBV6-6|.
CASSYSFGGGYEQYF
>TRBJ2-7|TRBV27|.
CASRRFGTSYEQYF
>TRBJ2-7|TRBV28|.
CASNPEGGEQYF
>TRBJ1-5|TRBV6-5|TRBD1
CASSSTGEAKQPQHF
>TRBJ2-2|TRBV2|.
CASTDRNTGELFF
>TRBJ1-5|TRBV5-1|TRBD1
CASSFSGTELYF
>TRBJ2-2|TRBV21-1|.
CASSKDTGELFF
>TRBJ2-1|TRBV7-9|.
CASSPQGVNEQFF
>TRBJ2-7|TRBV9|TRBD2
CASSGPAGVEQYF
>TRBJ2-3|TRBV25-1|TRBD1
CATRDSKSTDTQYF
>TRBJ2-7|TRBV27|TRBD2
CASSAQGLANYEQYF
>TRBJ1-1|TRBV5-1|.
CASSLGFAEAFF
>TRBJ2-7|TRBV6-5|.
CASSYGVEQYF
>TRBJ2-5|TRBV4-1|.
CASSQVWSPAFQETQYF
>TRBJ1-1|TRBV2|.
CASSEAGPGWESTEAFF
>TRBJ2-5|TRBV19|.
CASSLTGLQETQYF
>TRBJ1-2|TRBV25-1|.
CASSEGGGYTF
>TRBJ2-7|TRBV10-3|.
CAISETGVSDEQYF
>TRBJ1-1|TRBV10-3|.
CAISESMGSGITEAFF
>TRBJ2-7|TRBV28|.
CASSQQGASYEQYF
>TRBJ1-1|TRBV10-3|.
CAISDPGGNTEAFF
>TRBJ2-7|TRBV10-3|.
CAISESMAVSYEQYF
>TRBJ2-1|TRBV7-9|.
CASSAYEGFGNEQFF
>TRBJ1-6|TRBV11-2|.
CASSLEARKDSPLHF
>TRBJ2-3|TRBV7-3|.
CASSTGTSYTQYF
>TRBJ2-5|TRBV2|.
CASSEGVLIGRETQYF
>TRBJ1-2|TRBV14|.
CASSQDESGFGYTF
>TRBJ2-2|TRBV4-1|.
CASSPPWEVETGELFF
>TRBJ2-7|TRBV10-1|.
CASSESGGLGYEQYF
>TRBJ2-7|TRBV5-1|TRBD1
CASSPPGQGSEQYF
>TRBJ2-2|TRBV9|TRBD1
CASSLGTGNTGELFF
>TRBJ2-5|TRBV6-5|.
CASSYAETQYF
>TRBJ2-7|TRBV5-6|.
CASSLGTYEQYF
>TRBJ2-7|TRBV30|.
CAWSDDETGQTYEQYF
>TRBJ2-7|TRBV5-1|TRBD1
CASSAPGTGKSYEQYF
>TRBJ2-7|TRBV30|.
CAWGYEDSYEQYF
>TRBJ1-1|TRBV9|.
CASSSALQGGNTEAFF
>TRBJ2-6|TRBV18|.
CASSPRGPGANVLTF
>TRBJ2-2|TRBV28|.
CASSLRFRVRTGELFF
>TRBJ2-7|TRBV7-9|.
CASSFGAENYEQYF
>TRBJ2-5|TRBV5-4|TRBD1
CASSLEPGQEETQYF